This T cell receptor beta chain derives from a study of T cell responses to AZD1222 COVID-19 vaccine (TCRdb year 2021). With respect to the entire study: A total of under 250 trial participants underwent TCR sequencing, of whom around 210 had received two doses of AZD1222 and roughly 26 had received two doses of the MenACWY control vaccine. Trial participants were enrolled into age subgroups of 18-55, 56-69 and 70-plus years, which contained around 150, 28 and 57 TCR-sequenced participants, respectively.

The investigation overall reported the following: In the small 56-69-year group, the increase in depth fell short of significance, most likely because of low power. Vaccine-associated CD4 TCRs spanned the whole spike protein, with dominant responses in regions 160-218 and 743-854. Participants were mostly white British and included more females than males, and it was suggested by the authors that clonal diversity may have been underestimated. A significant rise in spike-specific TCR breadth and depth was observed after two AZD1222 doses relative to day 0 and relative to MenACWY recipients. Because no day 14 peak-response samples were available, the repertoires could be characterized only after the peak T cell response. Reportedly, close to half of the unique spike-specific TCRs recognized epitopes lying outside the regions that are mutated in the B.1.351 and B.1.1.7 variants. Conclusions about previously exposed vaccinees are limited because only six or seven AZD1222 recipients were SARS-CoV-2 seropositive at baseline.

Reading from cysteine to phenylalanine, the CDR3 counts 18 amino acids. Here the CDR3 DNA is all that survives: 54 bases in frame from base 1. The germline V gene supplies CDR1 MDHEN and CDR2 SYDVKM. V is cut back by 3 bases and J by 4 bases, with 16 bases in the junction unmatched. In this sample, this clone turned up once. No cognate antigen has been identified for it. Base qualities are not recorded, but no much larger clone differs from it by a single base. The CDR3 regions of human TCRbeta chains were analyzed by immunosequencing. The study's processing was this. Repertoire TCRs were matched against a reference library of SARS-CoV-2-specific TCRs generated with the MIRA antigen-specificity platform. Breadth meant the fraction of unique TCRs that were SARS-CoV-2-associated, whereas depth meant the fraction of total T cells that were SARS-CoV-2-associated. Using the MIRA data, each spike-specific TCR was mapped to the spike region that the TCR reacts to and placed in a CD4 or CD8 class. Log10-transformed breadth and depth values were compared by one-way ANOVA with Sidak's multiple comparisons tests. TCRdb's version of the immuneACCESS table is confined to in-frame rearrangements and falls short of the full clone set. An unresolved V gene accounts for under half of the shortfall where checked; the remainder is of unknown origin. V, J and clone size are those of that table, while D and trimming were read from the DNA. Across this sample there are tens of thousands of clones, with approximately 90% seen only once. About 9.9% of the sample is held by the ten biggest clonotypes.

The time point label of this sample denotes: about 28 days (+/-7) after the second vaccine dose. AZD1222 recipients with second doses at about 4 weeks or about 12 weeks were pooled, because spike-specific TCR depth and breadth did not differ between schedules. Samples from vaccinated people were obtained from the UK trials COV001 and COV002, which included a single-blind randomized controlled phase 2/3 trial of AZD1222 (ChAdOx1 nCoV-19) in healthy adults. For TCRbeta chain sequencing, PBMC samples were collected from trial participants at day 0 and at day 28 after the second dose. Here the sequenced sample was peripheral blood, taken 28 days after the second AZD1222 dose. The rearrangement combines TRBV28 with TRBJ1-1, and TRBD1 aligns with 8 junction nucleotides. The source of this sequence is an adult who received the AZD1222 COVID-19 vaccine. For the CDR3, the sequence is CASSFIIGTGNRFTEAFF. The sequence in DNA is TGTGCCAGCAGTTTTATCATTGGGACAGGCAACAGATTCACTGAAGCTTTCTTT.